This T cell receptor beta chain was sequenced during a study of shared T cell receptors in the human thymus. CDR3 length equals 11 residues. Germline CDR1 is PRHDT and CDR2 is FYEKMQ (reference sequence). Trimming stripped 7 bases from V and 6 bases from J, with 8 bases between. Profiled with immunoSEQ multiplex PCR; TCRdb holds only in-frame clones, not every one. The sample holds about 380,000 clones, approximately 95% seen once. This clonotype was sampled from a human donor. The material sequenced was thymocytes. The gene calls are TRBV13 and TRBJ2-3; D call uncertain. The CDR3 is CASTPGDTQYF. The CDR3 coding sequence is TGTGCCAGCACCCCCGGGGATACGCAGTATTTT.